The next 21 T cell receptor beta chains were all read from a single sample in a study of blood T cell repertoires in COVID-19. Sequencing was performed with immunoSEQ multiplex PCR; in TCRdb, only in-frame clones are kept and a portion is missing. The table has 200,000 to 300,000 clones, approximately 89% seen once. Sequencing was done on a sample of PBMCs or T cells enriched from blood (not recorded which). The source of these receptors is a woman aged 40 to 49 who had been exposed to COVID-19.

The chain uses TRBV7-2 and TRBJ1-3; D is ambiguous. Trimming pared 5 bases from V and 4 bases from J, leaving 9 bases between. Germline CDR1 is SGHTA and CDR2 is FQGNSA. CDR3 length: 13 amino acids. Written as DNA, the CDR3 is TGTGCCAGCAGCGCAGATATAGGAAACACCATATATTTT. Its protein product is CASSADIGNTIYF.

The rearrangement links TRBV4-3 to TRBJ2-7; weak D call: TRBD2 (6 bases). Germline V CDR1 and CDR2: LGHNA, YSLEER. This CDR3 region has 15 residues. Deletions cut 0 bases from V and 0 bases from J, with 9 bases between. CDR3 sequence reads: CASSQDGSSSYEQYF. In DNA, the CDR3 is TGCGCCAGCAGCCAAGACGGGAGCAGCTCCTACGAGCAGTACTTC.

This chain joins TRBV7-2 and TRBJ1-2; 7 positions agree with TRBD1. Germline lookup yields CDR1 SGHTA and CDR2 FQGNSA. Trimming removed 3 bases from V and 9 bases from J; junction bases left unmatched: 7. The CDR3 has 13 residues. CDR3: CASSFWDSRSYTF. The CDR3, as DNA: TGTGCCAGCAGCTTCTGGGACAGTCGGAGCTACACCTTC.

The chain is built from TRBV10-3 and TRBJ2-7, with 10 bases fitting TRBD1. V lost 11 bases and J lost 6; bases outside the gene matches: 19. The germline gives CDR1 ENHRY, CDR2 SYGVKD. The CDR3 runs 16 residues. CDR3 sequence: CAVTLRDRGNVGEQYF. The CDR3 DNA reads as TGTGCCGTAACTCTCCGGGACAGGGGAAATGTGGGCGAGCAGTACTTC.

The V gene is TRBV27, the J gene TRBJ1-6; 7 positions agree with TRBD1. This CDR3 comprises 15 residues. The V segment lost 7 bases and the J segment 8 bases; nucleotides outside the gene matches: 11. Germline-derived CDR1 and CDR2 are MNHEY and SMNVEV (reference sequence). The CDR3 coding sequence is TGTGCCAGCACCACCTGGGCGAGGGGGCATTCACCCCTCCACTTT. Encoded protein: CASTTWARGHSPLHF.

This chain links TRBV9 with TRBJ2-2; maybe TRBD1 (6 bases). The CDR3 spans 16 residues. Per germline, CDR1 SGDLS and CDR2 YYNGEE. Trimming removed 0 bases from V and 6 bases from J, with 15 bases in between. As DNA, the CDR3 is TGTGCCAGCAGCGTAGTTGCAGGGGCGCTCCCCGGGGAGCTGTTTTTT. It encodes CASSVVAGALPGELFF.

Concerning this clone itself: The same CDR3 is also encoded by other DNA sequences in this sample. The chain carries TRBV27 and TRBJ1-2, with TRBD1 identical over 7 bases. The CDR3 is made up of 14 amino acids. V lost 4 bases to trimming and J lost 4 bases; unmatched junction nucleotides: 6. The germline gives CDR1 MNHEY, CDR2 SMNVEV (reference sequence). The CDR3 DNA sequence: TGTGCCAGCAGTTCCCTTCACAGGGGCTATGGCTACACCTTC. Encoded protein: CASSSLHRGYGYTF.

The chain employs TRBV2 and TRBJ1-4, with D tentatively TRBD1 (5 bases). CDR1 and CDR2 from the germline V gene are SNHLY and FYNNEI. The CDR3 spans 15 residues. Trimming took 7 bases from V and 0 from J, leaving 12 bases between them. This chain's CDR3 is CASTLDRSTNEKLFF. The CDR3 DNA reads TGTGCCAGCACCTTAGACAGATCAACTAATGAAAAACTGTTTTTT.

This sequence joins TRBV13 and TRBJ2-7, with TRBD2 matching over 7 bases. The germline gives CDR1 PRHDT, CDR2 FYEKMQ (reference sequence). With 5 bases clipped from V and 2 bases from J, the junction kept 6 bases outside the gene matches. The CDR3 spans 14 residues. CDR3 sequence reads: CASSHGGLPYEQYF. The CDR3 DNA sequence: TGTGCCAGCAGCCATGGGGGACTACCCTACGAGCAGTACTTC. Using reference TRBV13 and TRBJ2-7 for the parts outside the CDR3, the full variable domain is AAGVIQSPRHLIKEKRETATLKCYPIPRHDTVYWYQQGPGQDPQFLISFYEKMQSDKGSIPDRFSAQQFSDYHSELNMSSLELGDSALYFCASSHGGLPYEQYFGPGTRLTVT.

The CDR3 reads CASSPSAGETLDTQYF. The CDR3 nucleotides read TGTGCCAGCAGTCCCTCAGCGGGGGAGACTTTAGATACGCAGTATTTT. V and J are TRBV27 and TRBJ2-3; 8 positions match TRBD2. The V and J ends lost 5 bases and 5 bases, in that order; junction bases with no gene match: 12. Germline-derived CDR1 and CDR2 are MNHEY and SMNVEV (reference sequence). The CDR3 extends over 16 amino acids.

This chain joins TRBV4-2 and TRBJ2-1; D is ambiguous. The V end lost 0 bases, the J end lost 1 base, and 10 bases lay between the germline ends. CDR1 and CDR2 (germline): LGHNA, YNFKEQ. This CDR3 has 16 residues. The CDR3 reads CASSQEGQQSYNEQFF. The CDR3 bases are TGTGCCAGCAGCCAAGAGGGCCAGCAATCCTACAATGAGCAGTTCTTC.

The sample holds one count of this clone. The J gene is TRBJ1-6, the V gene TRBV5-4; 9 positions match TRBD1. V lost 1 base to trimming and J lost 9 bases; unmatched junction nucleotides: 5. Germline CDR1 SGHNT, CDR2 YYREEE (reference sequence). The CDR3 spans 15 residues. The CDR3 bases are TGTGCCAGCAGCTTGTCCGGGACAGGGTCTTCACCCCTCCACTTT. This sequence encodes CASSLSGTGSSPLHF.

The chain couples TRBV18 to TRBJ2-5, with TRBD1 matching 7 bases. CDR1 and CDR2 (germline): KGHSH, LQKENI. This CDR3 comprises 15 residues. Trimming cost V 6 bases and J 2 bases; bases outside gene matches: 9. CDR3 loop: CASSPGTVHQETQYF. CDR3 coding DNA: TGTGCCAGCTCCCCCGGGACAGTACATCAAGAGACCCAGTACTTC.

CDR3 in DNA: TGTGCCAGCAGTGCCGGGACTAGCGGTTACAATGAGCAGTTCTTC. Residues: CASSAGTSGYNEQFF. The rearrangement uses TRBV27 and TRBJ2-1; 11 nucleotides line up with TRBD2. With 5 bases clipped from V and 4 bases from J, the junction kept 4 bases outside the gene matches. There are 15 residues in the CDR3. Looked up from germline, CDR1 is MNHEY and CDR2 is SMNVEV (reference sequence).

This clone occurred once. The chain combines TRBV29-1 with TRBJ1-1; 7 bases are a match to TRBD1. The trim removed 7 bases at V and 1 base at J, leaving 3 bases unmatched. CDR3 length equals 12 residues. Per the germline V gene, CDR1 is SQVTM and CDR2 is ANQGSEA. The CDR3 DNA reads TGCAGCGCCCGACAGGGGAACACTGAAGCTTTCTTT. Protein product: CSARQGNTEAFF.

CDR3 sequence: CASSPGQGDGYTF. CDR3 bases: TGTGCCAGCAGCCCGGGACAGGGGGATGGCTACACCTTC. The V and J genes are TRBV9 and TRBJ1-2, with TRBD1 matching over 11 bases. CDR3 length: 13 amino acids. V was clipped by 4 bases and J by 6 bases; unmatched bases: 2. CDR1 and CDR2 from the germline V gene are SGDLS and YYNGEE.

The chain is built from TRBV7-8 and TRBJ2-1; 7 bases fit TRBD2. Germline V lookup: CDR1 SGHVS, CDR2 FQNEAQ. This CDR3 is 17 amino acids long. Trimming at V came to 3 bases and at J to 1 base, leaving 9 bases not matched to a gene. The CDR3 DNA follows: TGTGCCAGCAGCTTGGGAGGGACTTCCGTTTCCTACAATGAGCAGTTCTTC. As protein: CASSLGGTSVSYNEQFF.

The V call is TRBV5-4, the J call TRBJ1-2, with TRBD1 matching 10 bases. Per the germline V gene, CDR1 is SGHNT and CDR2 is YYREEE (reference sequence). The CDR3 runs 14 residues. J gave up 8 bases and V 0 bases, and 4 bases lay outside the gene matches. In nucleotides, the CDR3 is TGTGCCAGCAGCTTGGGACAGGGGGCATGGGGCTACACCTTC. This sequence encodes CASSLGQGAWGYTF.

The CDR3 nucleotides are TGTGCCAGCAGCCGACCAGGGGCGAGCAATCAGCCCCAGCATTTT. Its translation: CASSRPGASNQPQHF. The J gene is TRBJ1-5, the V gene TRBV6-2 or TRBV6-3; TRBD1 is a possible D gene (6 bases). V shed 6 bases and J shed 1 base, with 13 bases lying between them. CDR1 and CDR2 (germline): MNHEY, SVGEGT. The CDR3 sequence is 15 residues long.

This CDR3 is CASSQYLTGELFF. The CDR3 DNA reads as TGTGCCAGCAGCCAATATCTGACCGGGGAGCTGTTTTTT. The chain employs TRBV16 and TRBJ2-2, with D hard to call. V was clipped by 1 base and J by 5 bases, with 5 bases between them. Germline V CDR1 and CDR2: KGHSY, FQNENV. This CDR3 has 13 residues. Drawing the rest from reference TRBV16 and TRBJ2-2, the complete variable domain is GEEVAQTPKHLVRGEGQKAKLYCAPIKGHSYVFWYQQVLKNEFKFLISFQNENVFDETGMPKERFSAKCLPNSPCSLEIQATKLEDSAVYFCASSQYLTGELFFGEGSRLTVL.

This clone turned up a few times. This sequence joins TRBV2 and TRBJ1-5; D unclear. The CDR3 runs to 14 residues. Trimming pared 4 bases from V and 4 bases from J, leaving 11 bases between. CDR1 is SNHLY and CDR2 is FYNNEI in the germline V gene. This CDR3 reads CASSGERVNQPQHF. For the CDR3, the DNA is TGTGCCAGCAGTGGGGAGAGGGTTAATCAGCCCCAGCATTTT.